These 2 T cell receptor beta chains were all obtained from the same sample, sequenced in a study of T cells after yellow fever vaccination. In TCRdb, the 5' RACE reads were re-called with MiXCR into one record per CDR3 protein. The top ten clones hold roughly 44% of a sample with 120,000 or so distinct CDR3 sequences, 13% to 15% of them seen once. The sample here was CD8+ T cells sorted from PBMCs, taken 5 days after the yellow fever booster vaccination. The receptors derive from a man between 18 and 35 years old who received the YFV17D yellow fever vaccine.

The chain carries TRBV6-2 or TRBV6-3 and TRBJ2-6; 9 bases agree with TRBD1. Germline V gene data show CDR1 as MNHEY and CDR2 as SVGEGT. Trimming removed 0 bases from V and 0 bases from J; junction bases left unmatched: 6. CDR3 length: 19 residues. The CDR3 protein is CASSYSATGGLSGANVLTF. CDR3 nucleotides: TGTGCCAGCAGTTACTCAGCGACAGGGGGTCTCTCTGGGGCCAACGTCCTGACTTTC.

CDR3 residues: CASSLFTGNQPQHF. The DNA of the CDR3 is TGTGCCAGCAGCTTGTTTACAGGGAATCAGCCCCAGCATTTT. V gene TRBV5-6 combines with J gene TRBJ1-5, with a weak D call TRBD1 (6 bases). V was cut by 1 base and J by 4 bases, with 9 bases left in between. CDR1 is SGHDT, CDR2 YYEEEE, per germline. This CDR3 region has 14 residues.